The 29 T cell receptor beta chains reported below all come from one sample, sequenced in a study of shared clonotypes between healthy human individuals. The data were produced by immunoSEQ multiplex PCR, yet TCRdb's version contains in-frame clones alone and is incomplete. The sample yields more than 2,000,000 clones, approximately 93% seen once. The sequenced sample was naive CD4+ T cells from PBMCs. Subset noted: CD45RA+ positively selected. Source of these receptors: a man aged 18 to 35 in good health. Some clones in this sample may be carry-over from other donors' samples.

V is TRBV5-1 and J is TRBJ2-1, with TRBD2 matching over 8 bases. V trimming: 4 bases; J trimming: 9 bases; junction bases outside the gene matches: 12. CDR3 length: 15 amino acids. The germline V gene has CDR1 SGHRS and CDR2 YFSETQ. CDR3 sequence: CASSPGAREDGEQFF. The CDR3 DNA reads as TGCGCCAGCAGCCCGGGTGCGCGGGAGGACGGTGAGCAGTTCTTC.

This chain uses TRBV5-1 with TRBJ2-7; 10 bases are a match to TRBD2. In germline, CDR1 is SGHRS, CDR2 YFSETQ. The CDR3 loop spans 15 amino acids. V lost 4 bases and J lost 3; bases outside the gene matches: 7. CDR3 in DNA: TGCGCCAGCAGCGCTAGCGGGAGTGGTCTCTACGAGCAGTACTTC. It specifies CASSASGSGLYEQYF.

The chain joins TRBV6-1 to TRBJ1-5; possibly TRBD1 for D (5 bases). V was clipped by 3 bases and J by 5 bases, with 17 bases between them. Germline CDR1 MNHNS, CDR2 SASEGT. The CDR3 has 16 amino acids. The CDR3 DNA is TGTGCCAGCAGTGACAAGGGGCGGGGGTACCATCAGCCCCAGCATTTT. Amino acid sequence: CASSDKGRGYHQPQHF.

The chain recombines TRBV4-3 with TRBJ2-3; D might be TRBD1 (5 bases). The CDR3 totals 15 residues. The ends were cut back, 0 bases at V and 6 bases at J, with 13 bases in the middle. CDR1 is LGHNA, CDR2 YSLEER, per germline. CDR3 sequence: CASSQDQGALDTQYF. Written as DNA, the CDR3 is TGCGCCAGCAGCCAAGATCAAGGGGCCCTGGATACGCAGTATTTT.

The DNA for the CDR3 is TGTGCCAGCAGTGAACACAGGGTCCCTCAGCCCCAGCATTTT. As protein: CASSEHRVPQPQHF. The rearrangement uses TRBV6-1 and TRBJ1-5; D possibly corresponds to TRBD1 (6 bases). Germline V CDR1 and CDR2: MNHNS, SASEGT. V shed 2 bases and J shed 6 bases, with 11 bases lying between them. The CDR3 is 14 residues long.

The V and J genes are TRBV5-4 and TRBJ1-3, with 7 positions matching TRBD1. Trimming took 3 bases from V and 0 from J; bases not matched to a gene: 9. The CDR3 runs 17 residues. Germline CDR1 is SGHNT and CDR2 is YYREEE (reference sequence). CDR3: CASSWSTGTDSGNTIYF. The CDR3 DNA sequence: TGTGCCAGCAGCTGGTCGACAGGGACCGACTCTGGAAACACCATATATTTT.

This chain joins TRBV28 and TRBJ2-3, with 8 bases that match TRBD2. The CDR3 covers 13 residues. The junction had 11 bases not matched to a gene; V was cut back by 7 bases and J by 11 bases. CDR1 and CDR2 (germline): MDHEN, SYDVKM. This CDR3 reads CASIAAGTSRQYF. The CDR3 DNA follows: TGTGCCAGCATAGCCGCCGGGACTAGTCGGCAGTATTTT.

The rearrangement uses TRBV2 and TRBJ1-2; 8 bases line up with TRBD1. CDR1 and CDR2 (germline): SNHLY, FYNNEI. This CDR3 has 12 amino acids. V was clipped by 3 bases and J by 8 bases; unmatched bases: 2. The CDR3 DNA follows: TGTGCCAGCAGTGAGGACAGGGTCGGCTACACCTTC. Amino acid sequence: CASSEDRVGYTF.

The V gene is TRBV5-1, the J gene TRBJ2-7, with TRBD2 matching over 15 bases. Germline V CDR1 and CDR2: SGHRS, YFSETQ. CDR3 length: 14 residues. The V gene end was trimmed by 6 bases and the J gene end by 4 bases; junction bases not matched to a gene: 2. CDR3 in amino acids: CASTGTSGRYEQYF. In DNA form, the CDR3 reads TGCGCCAGCACCGGGACTAGCGGGAGGTACGAGCAGTACTTC.

The rearrangement uses TRBV7-7 and TRBJ2-1; 10 bases are shared with TRBD2. V was pared by 5 bases and J by 4 bases, with 2 bases of the junction left unmatched. Per the germline V gene, CDR1 is SSHAT and CDR2 is FNYEAQ (reference sequence). CDR3 length: 14 amino acids. The CDR3 is CASSQAGGYNEQFF. In nucleotides, the CDR3 is TGTGCCAGCAGCCAAGCGGGAGGGTACAATGAGCAGTTCTTC.

This rearrangement joins TRBV12-1 to TRBJ2-7; the table's TRBD2 call for D was not verified on the DNA. TRBV12-1 is a known pseudogene. The CDR3 is 19 residues long. CDR3 DNA: TGTGCCAGCAGCCCCGCCGATGGACTAGCGGGAGGCCCTAATCACGAGCAGTACTTC. It encodes CASSPADGLAGGPNHEQYF.

The V and J genes are TRBV6-6 and TRBJ2-3; maybe TRBD1 (5 bases). From germline, CDR1 is MNHNY and CDR2 SVGAGI (reference sequence). V dropped 0 bases and J dropped 0 bases, with 10 bases sitting between them. The CDR3 has 16 amino acids. The CDR3 DNA reads TGTGCCAGCAGTTACTCCAGGGCAGATAGCACAGATACGCAGTATTTT. Its translation is CASSYSRADSTDTQYF.

The CDR3 DNA reads TGCGCCAGCAGGTTAACTAGCGGGAGCCACGAGCAGTACTTC. The encoded protein is CASRLTSGSHEQYF. The rearrangement uses TRBV5-1 and TRBJ2-7; TRBD2 agrees at 11 bases. The germline V gene encodes CDR1 SGHRS and CDR2 YFSETQ. The CDR3 totals 14 residues. With 5 bases clipped from V and 5 bases from J, the junction kept 6 bases outside the gene matches.

The chain carries TRBV7-9 and TRBJ2-3; 9 bases map to TRBD1. This CDR3 comprises 17 residues. CDR1 is SEHNR, CDR2 FQNEAQ, per germline (reference sequence). Unmatched junction bases numbered 9, after V lost 5 bases and J lost 0 bases. The CDR3 coding sequence is TGTGCCAGCAGCCAGGGACAGGGTCCACCTAGCACAGATACGCAGTATTTT. Protein sequence: CASSQGQGPPSTDTQYF.

In regard to this clone: The sample contains more than one DNA sequence encoding this CDR3. The rearrangement links TRBV28 to TRBJ1-5; 10 nucleotides match TRBD1. Germline V gene sequence: CDR1 MDHEN, CDR2 SYDVKM. The CDR3 runs 16 residues. With 6 bases clipped from V and 2 bases from J, the junction kept 7 bases outside the gene matches. The CDR3 DNA follows: TGTGCCAGCAGCTTAGCGACAGGGGGCGGCAATCAGCCCCAGCATTTT. This codes for CASSLATGGGNQPQHF.

The chain has TRBV27 and TRBJ2-7, with D perhaps being TRBD1 or TRBD2 (5 bases each). The V end was cut by 6 bases, the J end by 1 base, with 16 bases between. This CDR3 comprises 15 residues. Germline V lookup: CDR1 MNHEY, CDR2 SMNVEV (reference sequence). CDR3 sequence (DNA): TGTGCCAGCAGAAACCTACCGGGACCATCCTACGAGCAGTACTTC. It is translated as CASRNLPGPSYEQYF.

In this sample, this clone turned up a few times. The rearrangement joins TRBV2 to TRBJ1-2; TRBD1 agrees at 7 bases. The CDR3 sequence is 14 residues long. Germline CDR1 reads SNHLY; CDR2 reads FYNNEI. The trim removed 5 bases at V and 3 bases at J, leaving 6 bases unmatched. This CDR3 reads CASSQQGSDYGYTF. Written as DNA, the CDR3 is TGTGCCAGCAGTCAACAGGGGAGTGACTATGGCTACACCTTC.

This clone was recorded once. V is TRBV18 and J is TRBJ2-6; 7 nucleotides line up with TRBD1. The V gene end was trimmed by 3 bases and the J gene end by 1 base; junction bases not matched to a gene: 3. Germline lookup yields CDR1 KGHSH and CDR2 LQKENI. CDR3 length equals 16 residues. The CDR3: CASSPNRGSGANVLTF. In nucleotides, the CDR3 is TGTGCCAGCTCACCCAACAGGGGTTCTGGGGCCAACGTCCTGACTTTC.

The V call is TRBV6-6, the J call TRBJ1-2; no clear D. Germline V gene data show CDR1 as MNHNY and CDR2 as SVGAGI (reference sequence). The CDR3 totals 14 residues. Trimming took off 6 bases at V and 2 bases at J, with 13 bases between the two ends. The CDR3 sequence is CASSSRTENYGYTF. For the CDR3, the DNA is TGTGCCAGCAGCTCCAGAACAGAAAACTATGGCTACACCTTC.

V gene TRBV29-1 combines with J gene TRBJ2-1; 11 bases line up with TRBD2. V was clipped by 6 bases and J by 2 bases; unmatched bases: 9. Germline CDR1 and CDR2: SQVTM and ANQGSEA. This CDR3 has 16 amino acids. Here the CDR3 DNA reads TGCAGCGTCAGTAGCGGGAGGGGGCAAGCCTACAATGAGCAGTTCTTC. Translation gives CSVSSGRGQAYNEQFF.

The chain is built from TRBV27 and TRBJ1-1; TRBD1 is a possible D gene (6 bases). The CDR3 runs to 15 residues. Trimming pared 5 bases from V and 1 base from J, leaving 14 bases between. Germline CDR1 MNHEY, CDR2 SMNVEV (reference sequence). As DNA, the CDR3 is TGTGCCAGCAGTCCCTGGGACAAGTCGAACACTGAAGCTTTCTTT. This codes for CASSPWDKSNTEAFF.

V usage is TRBV7-9 and J usage is TRBJ2-7; perhaps TRBD2 as D (5 bases). V dropped 3 bases and J dropped 0 bases, with 9 bases sitting between them. The CDR3 contains 14 residues. The germline V gene encodes CDR1 SEHNR and CDR2 FQNEAQ (reference sequence). CDR3 bases: TGTGCCAGCAGCTTCAGTAGCGCCTCCTACGAGCAGTACTTC. Encoded protein: CASSFSSASYEQYF. Full variable domain (missing parts from reference TRBV7-9 and TRBJ2-7): DTGVSQNPRHKITKRGQNVTFRCDPISEHNRLYWYRQTLGQGPEFLTYFQNEAQLEKSRLLSDRFSAERPKGSFSTLEIQRTEQGDSAMYLCASSFSSASYEQYFGPGTRLTVT.

V and J are TRBV5-1 and TRBJ2-1; possibly TRBD2 for D (5 bases). The V gene's germline CDR1 is SGHRS and CDR2 YFSETQ. The length of the CDR3 is 14 residues. V lost 3 bases to trimming and J lost 8 bases, with 15 bases between them. CDR3 sequence (DNA): TGCGCCAGCAGCTCACAGTCCCCGAGGGATGAGCAGTTCTTC. It encodes CASSSQSPRDEQFF.

Only one count was recorded for this clone. The chain uses TRBV29-1 and TRBJ2-5; D is uncertain. With 5 bases removed from V and 1 base from J, the gap between germline ends came to 14 bases. Germline CDR1 and CDR2: SQVTM and ANQGSEA. There are 14 residues in the CDR3. CDR3: CSVRRRQVQETQYF. The CDR3 region has the DNA TGCAGCGTTCGGAGAAGACAAGTCCAAGAGACCCAGTACTTC.

V and J are TRBV28 and TRBJ2-7, with D perhaps matching TRBD1 (5 bases). Trimming pared 3 bases from V and 6 bases from J, leaving 12 bases between. The germline V gene has CDR1 MDHEN and CDR2 SYDVKM. There are 13 residues in the CDR3. This CDR3 is CASSFPGPGEQYF. The CDR3 DNA reads TGTGCCAGCAGTTTCCCAGGGCCGGGCGAGCAGTACTTC.

This rearrangement joins TRBV5-1 to TRBJ2-7, with TRBD1 identical over 10 bases. J gave up 3 bases and V 6 bases, and 18 bases lay outside the gene matches. The CDR3 sequence is 18 residues long. Germline V lookup: CDR1 SGHRS, CDR2 YFSETQ. In DNA, the CDR3 is TGCGCCAGCACCCCTTCACGGGACAGGGGAGGAAACTTCTACGAGCAGTACTTC. Translation gives CASTPSRDRGGNFYEQYF. Using reference TRBV5-1 and TRBJ2-7 for the parts outside the CDR3, the full variable domain is KAGVTQTPRYLIKTRGQQVTLSCSPISGHRSVSWYQQTPGQGLQFLFEYFSETQRNKGNFPGRFSGRQFSNSRSEMNVSTLELGDSALYLCASTPSRDRGGNFYEQYFGPGTRLTVT.

V is TRBV4-2 and J is TRBJ1-2, with unresolved D. This CDR3 region has 13 residues. V dropped 5 bases and J dropped 4 bases, with 11 bases sitting between them. From germline, CDR1 is LGHNA and CDR2 YNFKEQ. DNA of the CDR3: TGTGCCAGCAGCTCAAACAGTCTCTATGGCTACACCTTC. Amino acids: CASSSNSLYGYTF.

This rearrangement joins TRBV7-2 to TRBJ1-1; tentatively, D is TRBD1 (6 bases). Trimming shortened V by 5 bases and J by 1 base, and 20 bases separated the two germline ends. Germline-derived CDR1 and CDR2 are SGHTA and FQGNSA. This CDR3 comprises 17 residues. CDR3 residues: CASSPIQGLYENTEAFF. The CDR3, as DNA: TGTGCCAGCAGCCCCATACAGGGTTTATACGAGAACACTGAAGCTTTCTTT.

The rearrangement links TRBV10-3 to TRBJ2-2; TRBD2 matches at 8 bases. The CDR3 consists of 14 residues. J was trimmed by 4 bases and V by 5 bases; bases with no gene match: 3. The V gene's germline CDR1 is ENHRY and CDR2 SYGVKD. DNA of the CDR3: TGTGCCATCAGTTCGACTAGCGTCACCGGGGAGCTGTTTTTT. This translates into CAISSTSVTGELFF.